The 24 T cell receptor beta chains listed next were all sequenced from one sample in a study of response to subunit inactivated influenza vaccine listed by TCRdb under 2018. Preparation of the library involved RT-PCR. The sequencer was an Illumina HiSeq 2500. The public reads were reprocessed in TCRdb via fastp at Q25 and MiXCR, keeping in-frame beta chains. Each record represents a unique CDR3 protein, reported with the most common genes and DNA among its rows. The sample table lists a few hundred thousand distinct CDR3 sequences, around 15% of them with a count of one. The top ten hold 11% of the sample. The sequencing used PBMCs from blood, collected approximately 13 days after vaccination. These TCRs come from a man over 45 who received an inactivated influenza vaccine. Donor details come from another sample of the same person, matched by shared clones.

This clonotype has just a few counts. The genes are TRBV7-2 and TRBJ1-2, with a weak D call TRBD1 (5 bases). The CDR3 runs to 15 residues. The V gene lost 6 bases and the J gene lost 6 bases, with 20 bases spanning the gap. The germline V gene encodes CDR1 SGHTA and CDR2 FQGNSA. The CDR3 coding sequence is TGTGCCAGCAGAGCACAAACCGGGACCCAAGATGGCTACACCTTC. Protein: CASRAQTGTQDGYTF.

The J gene is TRBJ2-1, the V gene TRBV7-9, with D possibly TRBD1 on 5 matching bases. The CDR3 loop spans 15 amino acids. Germline lookup yields CDR1 SEHNR and CDR2 FQNEAQ (reference sequence). V was trimmed by 5 bases and J by 1 base, leaving 12 bases between them. The CDR3 protein is CASSPTDMSYNEQFF. As DNA, the CDR3 is TGTGCCAGCAGCCCTACGGACATGTCCTACAATGAGCAGTTCTTC.

This clonotype has just a few counts. The chain employs TRBV10-2 and TRBJ1-5; TRBD1 matches 10 bases. With V trimmed by 6 bases and J by 6 bases, 5 bases remained unmatched. This CDR3 contains 14 residues. The germline gives CDR1 WSHSY, CDR2 SAAADI. This chain's CDR3 is CASRATGGFQPQHF. CDR3 bases: TGCGCCAGCAGAGCGACAGGGGGCTTTCAGCCCCAGCATTTT.

The V gene is TRBV4-2, the J gene TRBJ2-1; D is perhaps TRBD1 or TRBD2 (5 bases each). V dropped 0 bases and J dropped 4 bases, with 16 bases sitting between them. The germline V gene has CDR1 LGHNA and CDR2 YNFKEQ. This CDR3 contains 17 residues. For the CDR3, the DNA is TGTGCCAGCAGCCAAGATATGTGGGGACGGCATTACAATGAGCAGTTCTTC. Translation gives CASSQDMWGRHYNEQFF.

J is TRBJ2-3 and V is TRBV20-1, with D perhaps matching TRBD1 or TRBD2 (5 bases each). Trimming took 3 bases from V and 0 from J, leaving 13 bases between them. Germline CDR1 DFQATT, CDR2 SNEGSKA (reference sequence). This CDR3 has 15 amino acids. CDR3: CSARGLGASTDTQYF. CDR3 bases: TGCAGTGCTAGGGGGCTCGGGGCTAGCACAGATACGCAGTATTTT.

The genes are TRBV7-2 and TRBJ2-2, with 11 bases identical to TRBD2. Germline CDR1 reads SGHTA; CDR2 reads FQGNSA. CDR3 length equals 17 residues. The V segment lost 1 base and the J segment 8 bases; nucleotides outside the gene matches: 9. CDR3 residues: CASSLGAPSGGLGELFF. CDR3 nucleotides: TGTGCCAGCAGCTTAGGGGCCCCTAGCGGGGGGTTAGGGGAGCTGTTTTTT.

CDR3: CASRWSGSTDTQYF. DNA of the CDR3: TGTGCCAGCAGGTGGAGCGGGAGCACAGATACGCAGTATTTT. The genes are TRBV5-8 and TRBJ2-3; D is possibly TRBD2 (6 bases). Germline CDR1 is SGHTS and CDR2 is YDEGEE. V lost 5 bases and J lost 0, with 10 bases in between. CDR3 length: 14 amino acids.

The chain links TRBV12-3 or TRBV12-4 to TRBJ2-1, with D possibly matching TRBD2 (6 bases). This CDR3 contains 14 residues. The V gene lost 5 bases and the J gene lost 6 bases, with 14 bases spanning the gap. The CDR3 region is CASSPLAGFNEQFF. CDR3 sequence (DNA): TGTGCCAGCAGTCCCCTGGCGGGGTTCAATGAGCAGTTCTTC.

The J gene is TRBJ2-7, the V gene TRBV18; 7 bases are shared with TRBD2. J was trimmed by 0 bases and V by 4 bases; bases with no gene match: 9. CDR1 KGHSH and CDR2 LQKENI come from the germline V gene. The CDR3 runs to 16 residues. The DNA for the CDR3 is TGTGCCAGCTCACTTGGGAGCGGCGGGAGCTCCTACGAGCAGTACTTC. Translated: CASSLGSGGSSYEQYF.

This clonotype has more than one count but fewer than ten. The chain has TRBV25-1 and TRBJ2-3; 11 bases are shared with TRBD2. V lost 1 base to trimming and J lost 4 bases; unmatched junction nucleotides: 4. The germline V gene encodes CDR1 MGHDK and CDR2 SYGVNS. The CDR3 has 16 residues. In nucleotides, the CDR3 is TGTGCCAGCAGTGAATTCCTAGCGGGAGGCGCAGATACGCAGTATTTT. It translates to CASSEFLAGGADTQYF.

The chain has TRBV6-2 or TRBV6-3 and TRBJ2-5; possibly TRBD2 for D (5 bases). V was trimmed by 7 bases and J by 2 bases, leaving 11 bases between them. The CDR3 has 13 residues. Germline V CDR1 and CDR2: MNHEY, SVGEGT. The CDR3 protein is CASMSGYQETQYF. Here the CDR3 DNA reads TGTGCCAGCATGTCGGGGTATCAAGAGACCCAGTACTTC.

This clonotype was observed at least ten times. This sequence joins TRBV18 and TRBJ2-2; the D is unclear. V lost 2 bases and J lost 6, with 4 bases in between. Germline V gene data show CDR1 as KGHSH and CDR2 as LQKENI. CDR3 length: 12 amino acids. The CDR3 DNA reads TGTGCCAGCTCACCAACCTCCGGGGAGCTGTTTTTT. Protein product: CASSPTSGELFF.

This clonotype was detected ten times or more. The chain joins TRBV6-2 or TRBV6-3 to TRBJ2-5; 10 bases align to TRBD1. Germline V gene lookup returns CDR1 MNHEY and CDR2 SVGEGT. V lost 7 bases, J lost 5 bases, and 7 bases stayed unmatched. The CDR3 spans 14 residues. Written as DNA, the CDR3 is TGTGCCAGCATCAGACAGGGGGCTTGGGAGACCCAGTACTTC. Translating it yields CASIRQGAWETQYF.

V usage is TRBV20-1 and J usage is TRBJ2-2, with 7 bases that match TRBD1. Germline CDR1 reads DFQATT; CDR2 reads SNEGSKA (reference sequence). This CDR3 spans 13 amino acids. With V trimmed by 6 bases and J by 2 bases, 3 bases remained unmatched. This chain's CDR3 is CSAGQANTGELFF. The DNA for the CDR3 is TGCAGTGCAGGACAGGCAAACACCGGGGAGCTGTTTTTT.

This clonotype has only a few counts. The gene calls are TRBV4-3 and TRBJ1-6; D is perhaps TRBD1 (6 bases). From germline, CDR1 is LGHNA and CDR2 YSLEER. V was trimmed by 3 bases and J by 3 bases, leaving 9 bases between them. This CDR3 region has 15 residues. CDR3 nucleotides: TGCGCCAGCAGCCAGATACAGGGCTATAATTCACCCCTCCACTTT. The encoded protein is CASSQIQGYNSPLHF.

The gene calls are TRBV12-3 or TRBV12-4 and TRBJ2-7; 10 bases agree with TRBD1. With V trimmed by 5 bases and J by 5 bases, 6 bases remained unmatched. The CDR3 covers 14 residues. The CDR3 nucleotides are TGTGCCAGCAGTGACAGGGGGCCTATAGACGAGCAGTACTTC. It translates to CASSDRGPIDEQYF.

This clonotype showed up just once. The chain recombines TRBV5-1 with TRBJ1-2; D is possibly TRBD1 (5 bases). Germline V lookup: CDR1 SGHRS, CDR2 YFSETQ. Trimming took off 0 bases at V and 3 bases at J, with 9 bases between the two ends. This CDR3 is 14 amino acids long. CDR3 sequence: CASSLGDSDYGYTF. CDR3 sequence (DNA): TGCGCCAGCAGCTTGGGTGACAGCGACTATGGCTACACCTTC.

This rearrangement joins TRBV12-3 or TRBV12-4 to TRBJ1-5; D not certain. The CDR3 has 15 amino acids. Trimming stripped 6 bases from V and 0 bases from J, with 12 bases between. CDR3 in amino acids: CASSGRNHSNQPQHF. CDR3 bases: TGTGCCAGCAGCGGCAGAAACCATAGCAATCAGCCCCAGCATTTT.

The genes are TRBV7-2 and TRBJ2-3; no clear D gene. Trimming stripped 0 bases from V and 5 bases from J, with 9 bases between. The CDR3 covers 14 residues. In germline, CDR1 is SGHTA, CDR2 FQGNSA. The CDR3 DNA reads as TGTGCCAGCAGCTTAGCCCAGAGAGGAGATACGCAGTATTTT. Protein: CASSLAQRGDTQYF.

V is TRBV6-6 and J is TRBJ1-1; 7 bases are a match to TRBD1. The CDR3 is 13 amino acids. Germline CDR1 MNHNY, CDR2 SVGAGI (reference sequence). Trimming took 6 bases from V and 5 from J; bases not matched to a gene: 6. As DNA, the CDR3 is TGTGCCAGCAGGACAGGGTCAAGGACTGAAGCTTTCTTT. Protein sequence: CASRTGSRTEAFF.

This clonotype appeared a few times. The chain employs TRBV4-3 and TRBJ2-3, with D possibly being TRBD1 or TRBD2 (6 bases each). Between the trimmed V and J ends, which lost 0 bases and 8 bases, there was a span of 18 bases. Germline assignment: CDR1 LGHNA and CDR2 YSLEER. The CDR3 spans 16 residues. The CDR3 reads CASSQDRGPLSSTQYF. The CDR3, as DNA: TGCGCCAGCAGCCAAGACCGGGGGCCCTTATCTAGTACGCAGTATTTT.

This clonotype was seen ten or more times. This chain joins TRBV7-9 and TRBJ2-5, with a weak D call TRBD1 (6 bases). The CDR3 loop spans 15 amino acids. Germline CDR1 SEHNR, CDR2 FQNEAQ (reference sequence). V was trimmed by 4 bases and J by 1 base, leaving 13 bases between them. The CDR3 sequence: CASSSLTGSQETQYF. The CDR3 coding sequence is TGTGCCAGCAGCTCCCTTACAGGGAGCCAAGAGACCCAGTACTTC.

This clonotype was picked up a small number of times. This chain links TRBV29-1 with TRBJ2-5; D is perhaps TRBD1 (6 bases). Germline-derived CDR1 and CDR2 are SQVTM and ANQGSEA. V lost 7 bases and J lost 11, with 23 bases in between. The CDR3 runs 13 residues. CDR3 bases: TGCAGCGCCAAAGCCGGGACAAGGAGTCATCAGTACTTC. Translating gives CSAKAGTRSHQYF.

This clonotype was counted only a few times. V and J are TRBV4-1 and TRBJ1-6, with D possibly matching TRBD1 (5 bases). CDR3 length: 15 amino acids. Trimming stripped 1 base from V and 7 bases from J, with 11 bases between. The germline CDR1 and CDR2 sequences are MGHRA and YSYEKL. CDR3 bases: TGCGCCAGCAGCCAAGTTCAAGGGGACAATTCACCCCTCCACTTT. This sequence encodes CASSQVQGDNSPLHF.